This passage covers 3 T cell receptor beta chains from one sample sequenced in a study of CD8+CD57+ T cells in acquired aplastic anemia. Genomic DNA served as template for TCR beta VDJ and CDR3 profiling. Each CDR3 protein is one row after TCRdb ran MiXCR on the reads. The sample holds about 110,000 distinct CDR3 sequences, around 53% seen once. Sequenced: sorted CD4+, CD8+, or CD8+CD57+ T cells (not recorded which) from PBMCs. These receptor sequences come from a human donor in good health, serving as a control.

The chain joins TRBV15 to TRBJ2-7; 10 nucleotides line up with TRBD1. Trimming took 1 base from V and 7 from J; bases not matched to a gene: 4. Looked up from germline, CDR1 is LNHNV and CDR2 is YYDKDF (reference sequence). This CDR3 has 14 amino acids. The CDR3, as DNA: TGTGCCACCAGCAGAGGCGGGACAGGGGTTGAGCAGTACTTC. It specifies CATSRGGTGVEQYF. The full variable domain, rest sourced from reference TRBV15 and TRBJ2-7, is DAMVIQNPRYQVTQFGKPVTLSCSQTLNHNVMYWYQQKSSQAPKLLFHYYDKDFNNEADTPDNFQSRRPNTSFCFLDIRSPGLGDTAMYLCATSRGGTGVEQYFGPGTRLTVT.

This chain connects TRBV11-3 to TRBJ1-2, with 10 bases aligning to TRBD1. The CDR3 contains 13 residues. J lost 7 bases, V lost 9 bases, and 8 bases had no gene match. The germline CDR1 and CDR2 sequences are SGHNT and YENEEA. CDR3 sequence: CASSAGQGSGYTF. In nucleotides, the CDR3 is TGTGCCAGTAGCGCGGGACAGGGGAGTGGCTACACCTTC.

This rearrangement joins TRBV2 to TRBJ2-7; no clear D gene. V was pared by 1 base and J by 7 bases, with 11 bases between. This CDR3 is built from 13 residues. CDR1 and CDR2 from the germline V gene are SNHLY and FYNNEI. This CDR3 is CASSEGTGWEQYF. As DNA, the CDR3 is TGTGCCAGCAGTGAAGGCACCGGTTGGGAGCAGTACTTC. Together with reference TRBV2 and TRBJ2-7, the CDR3 gives the full variable domain: EPEVTQTPSHQVTQMGQEVILRCVPISNHLYFYWYRQILGQKVEFLVSFYNNEISEKSEIFDDQFSVERPDGSNFTLKIRSTKLEDSAMYFCASSEGTGWEQYFGPGTRLTVT.